This passage covers 21 T cell receptor beta chains from one sample sequenced in a study of T cell repertoires in cytomegalovirus infection. TCRdb redid the calling of the reads with MiXCR, one entry per CDR3 protein. This table has roughly 600,000 distinct CDR3 sequences, approximately 25% appearing once. Sequenced sample: CD8+ T cells from PBMCs. These receptors were collected from a human donor in good health (CMV status not recorded). Some clones in this sample may be carry-over from other donors' samples.

This clonotype has a handful of counts. The J gene is TRBJ1-2, the V gene TRBV7-9; TRBD1 aligns across 10 bases. Losses at the gene ends were 8 bases for V and 5 bases for J; bases not matched to a gene: 5. Germline V gene data show CDR1 as SEHNR and CDR2 as FQNEAQ (reference sequence). There are 13 residues in the CDR3. The CDR3 DNA reads TGTGCCAGCTTACGGACAGGGGGATATGGCTACACCTTC. Translating it yields CASLRTGGYGYTF.

V and J are TRBV7-2 and TRBJ2-4, with TRBD1 matching 9 bases. CDR1 and CDR2 (germline): SGHTA, FQGNSA. The V segment lost 5 bases and the J segment 4 bases; nucleotides outside the gene matches: 9. The CDR3 runs to 16 residues. In nucleotides, the CDR3 is TGTGCCAGCAGCCCCCATCGACAGGGGGGGAAAAACATTCAGTACTTC. Amino acids: CASSPHRQGGKNIQYF. Based on the CDR3 plus reference TRBV7-2 and TRBJ2-4, the full variable domain is GAGVSQSPSNKVTEKGKDVELRCDPISGHTALYWYRQSLGQGLEFLIYFQGNSAPDKSGLPSDRFSAERTGGSVSTLTIQRTQQEDSAVYLCASSPHRQGGKNIQYFGAGTRLSVL.

This clonotype came up a few times. The gene calls are TRBV4-2 and TRBJ1-2; no clear D gene. CDR3 length: 16 residues. Germline CDR1 reads LGHNA; CDR2 reads YNFKEQ. V was shortened by 1 base and J by 1 base, with 13 bases between the two germline ends. CDR3 DNA sequence: TGTGCCAGCAGCCAAGCTTGGCAGGACTTTAACTATGGCTACACCTTC. Translated, it gives CASSQAWQDFNYGYTF.

This clonotype was recorded many times. CDR3 nucleotide sequence: TGTGCCAGCAGTCGGACAGGGACTGGAAACACCATATATTTT. Translation gives CASSRTGTGNTIYF. The rearrangement links TRBV7-9 to TRBJ1-3, with 8 positions matching TRBD1. The CDR3 is 14 amino acids. The V segment lost 6 bases and the J segment 2 bases; nucleotides outside the gene matches: 3. The germline gives CDR1 SEHNR, CDR2 FQNEAQ (reference sequence).

The J gene is TRBJ2-5, the V gene TRBV6-2 or TRBV6-3, with D possibly TRBD2 on 6 matching bases. V lost 10 bases to trimming and J lost 4 bases, with 22 bases between them. This CDR3 comprises 15 residues. CDR1 is MNHEY and CDR2 is SVGEGT in the germline V gene. The CDR3 sequence is CANINGGSGRETQYF. DNA for the CDR3: TGTGCCAACATCAACGGGGGATCAGGAAGAGAGACCCAGTACTTC.

This clonotype occurred a few times. CDR3 DNA: TGTGCCAGCAGCTTAATAACAGGGAAGATCGAGACCCAGTACTTC. It encodes CASSLITGKIETQYF. The chain is built from TRBV7-2 and TRBJ2-5, with D maybe TRBD1 (6 bases). CDR1 SGHTA and CDR2 FQGNSA come from the germline V gene. CDR3 length: 15 amino acids. V was cut by 2 bases and J by 5 bases, with 15 bases left in between.

In this sample, this clonotype turned up a few times. V usage is TRBV6-5 and J usage is TRBJ1-2; D is perhaps TRBD1 (5 bases). Germline V gene data show CDR1 as MNHEY and CDR2 as SVGAGI. This CDR3 has 14 amino acids. V dropped 5 bases and J dropped 4 bases, with 14 bases sitting between them. Here the CDR3 reads CASSSLGVSYGYTF. The CDR3 DNA sequence: TGTGCCAGCAGTAGCTTGGGGGTTAGCTATGGCTACACCTTC.

With respect to this clonotype: The conserved phenylalanine or tryptophan is not found at the CDR3 terminus, so this likely reflects a read error. V and J are TRBV2 and TRBJ2-7; no clear D gene. This CDR3 has 13 residues. Trimming stripped 3 bases from V and 2 bases from J, with 8 bases between. Looked up from germline, CDR1 is SNHLY and CDR2 is FYNNEI. CDR3 bases: TGTGCCAGCAGTGAGAGTGGAGCCTACGAGCAGTACTCC. Residues: CASSESGAYEQYS.

Comments on this clonotype: Germline and junction disagree at one end, which may indicate a read error. DNA of the CDR3: TGTGCCAGCAGCCAACACGTCCCGGACGAGATTATTTTT. Protein sequence: CASSQHVPDEIIF. This chain uses TRBV14 with TRBJ1-4; D gene ambiguous. The CDR3 covers 13 residues. CDR1 and CDR2 (germline): SGHDN, FVKESK.

The CDR3 region has the DNA TGTGCCAGCAGCTTAGACGACAGGTACCTCTCCTACAATGAGCAGTTCTTC. Its translation: CASSLDDRYLSYNEQFF. V is TRBV11-2 and J is TRBJ2-1; TRBD1 might be the D (6 bases). This CDR3 comprises 17 residues. Germline CDR1 is SGHAT and CDR2 is FQNNGV. Trimming pared 0 bases from V and 0 bases from J, leaving 12 bases between. Full variable domain (remainder filled in from reference TRBV11-2 and TRBJ2-1): EAGVAQSPRYKIIEKRQSVAFWCNPISGHATLYWYQQILGQGPKLLIQFQNNGVVDDSQLPKDRFSAERLKGVDSTLKIQPAKLEDSAVYLCASSLDDRYLSYNEQFFGPGTRLTVL.

This clonotype was observed a few times. The J gene is TRBJ1-1, the V gene TRBV20-1; D ambiguous. The ends were cut back, 3 bases at V and 4 bases at J, with 12 bases in the middle. The CDR3 consists of 13 residues. Per the germline V gene, CDR1 is DFQATT and CDR2 is SNEGSKA (reference sequence). DNA of the CDR3: TGCAGTGCTAGGGGAGCGGGGAGCACTGAAGCTTTCTTT. Its translation: CSARGAGSTEAFF.

This clonotype was seen ten or more times. This chain connects TRBV7-2 to TRBJ2-7; D might be TRBD1 (5 bases). Trimming left V 1 base short and J 3 bases short, with 7 bases between. Germline-derived CDR1 and CDR2 are SGHTA and FQGNSA. The CDR3 has 13 amino acids. The CDR3 sequence: CASSLVDNYEQYV. The CDR3 DNA reads as TGTGCCAGCAGCTTAGTGGACAACTACGAGCAGTACGTC.

The sample holds many counts of this clonotype. The rearrangement uses TRBV14 and TRBJ2-2, with D perhaps TRBD2 (6 bases). Germline CDR1 SGHDN, CDR2 FVKESK. Trimming left V 0 bases short and J 1 base short, with 12 bases between. This CDR3 spans 17 amino acids. The CDR3 DNA reads TGTGCCAGCAGCCAAGATTGGTCTAGCGAGAACACCGGGGAGCTGTTTTTT. It translates to CASSQDWSSENTGELFF.

Note on this clonotype: A clone one base away is much larger, so this may be a read error. This chain connects TRBV7-8 to TRBJ2-2, with a weak D call TRBD2 (5 bases). The CDR3 has 13 residues. Germline CDR1 reads SGHVS; CDR2 reads FQNEAQ. The CDR3: CVSSRSGGGELFF. The CDR3, as DNA: TGTGTCAGCAGCCGAAGCGGTGGCGGGGAGCTGTTTTTT.

Many counts were recorded for this clonotype. The CDR3 region is CASRPDRGRRNSPLHF. In nucleotides, the CDR3 is TGTGCCAGCAGACCGGACAGGGGGCGTAGGAATTCACCCCTCCACTTT. The chain is built from TRBV7-2 and TRBJ1-6; the match to TRBD1 covers 11 bases. CDR3 length: 16 amino acids. Germline assignment: CDR1 SGHTA and CDR2 FQGNSA. After removal of 6 bases from V and 7 bases from J, the junction contained 8 bases not matched to a gene.

This clonotype was seen ten or more times. This chain uses TRBV7-8 with TRBJ2-2, with D possibly matching TRBD1 (6 bases). CDR3 length: 17 residues. Germline lookup yields CDR1 SGHVS and CDR2 FQNEAQ. V gave up 2 bases and J gave up 3 bases, with 16 bases separating them. The CDR3 region is CASSLLAGEKDTGELFF. The CDR3 coding sequence is TGTGCCAGCAGCTTACTCGCAGGGGAAAAGGACACCGGGGAGCTGTTTTTT.

This clonotype appeared a few times. This chain joins TRBV10-3 and TRBJ2-5, with 13 bases that match TRBD2. From germline, CDR1 is ENHRY and CDR2 SYGVKD. This CDR3 is 16 amino acids long. The V gene end was trimmed by 2 bases and the J gene end by 2 bases; junction bases not matched to a gene: 2. The CDR3 loop reads CAISEPGLAGQETQYF. The CDR3 coding sequence is TGTGCCATCAGTGAGCCGGGACTAGCGGGGCAAGAGACCCAGTACTTC.

Turning to this clonotype: A read error may account for a junction end that differs from germline. The gene calls are TRBV20-1 and TRBJ1-4; D ambiguous. The CDR3 totals 14 residues. Per the germline V gene, CDR1 is DFQATT and CDR2 is SNEGSKA (reference sequence). CDR3 sequence (DNA): TGCAGTGCTCGAGACACCTCAACTAATGAAAAACTGTTTTTT. Protein product: CSARDTSTNEKLFF.

The sample holds a few counts of this clonotype. The J gene is TRBJ2-1, the V gene TRBV29-1; 8 bases fit TRBD2. CDR1 and CDR2 from the germline V gene are SQVTM and ANQGSEA. CDR3 size: 17 residues. J gave up 0 bases and V 6 bases, and 13 bases lay outside the gene matches. The CDR3 DNA reads TGCAGCGTCGGGGGGGGACCACAGGCGAGCTCCTACAATGAGCAGTTCTTC. Its protein product is CSVGGGPQASSYNEQFF.

The chain uses TRBV29-1 and TRBJ2-3; no clear D. The CDR3 length is 15 residues. CDR1 is SQVTM and CDR2 is ANQGSEA in the germline V gene. Trimming pared 3 bases from V and 4 bases from J, leaving 17 bases between. The CDR3 spells CSVDGSPQPPDTQYF. As DNA, the CDR3 is TGCAGCGTTGATGGTAGCCCCCAGCCTCCAGATACGCAGTATTTT.

The J gene is TRBJ2-3, the V gene TRBV5-4; D is perhaps TRBD1 (5 bases). V dropped 4 bases and J dropped 4 bases, with 19 bases sitting between them. The CDR3 runs to 16 residues. Per germline, CDR1 SGHNT and CDR2 YYREEE (reference sequence). CDR3 DNA sequence: TGTGCCAGCAGCGCTCTGGCCCAGGGAAGTTCAGATACGCAGTATTTT. Protein: CASSALAQGSSDTQYF.